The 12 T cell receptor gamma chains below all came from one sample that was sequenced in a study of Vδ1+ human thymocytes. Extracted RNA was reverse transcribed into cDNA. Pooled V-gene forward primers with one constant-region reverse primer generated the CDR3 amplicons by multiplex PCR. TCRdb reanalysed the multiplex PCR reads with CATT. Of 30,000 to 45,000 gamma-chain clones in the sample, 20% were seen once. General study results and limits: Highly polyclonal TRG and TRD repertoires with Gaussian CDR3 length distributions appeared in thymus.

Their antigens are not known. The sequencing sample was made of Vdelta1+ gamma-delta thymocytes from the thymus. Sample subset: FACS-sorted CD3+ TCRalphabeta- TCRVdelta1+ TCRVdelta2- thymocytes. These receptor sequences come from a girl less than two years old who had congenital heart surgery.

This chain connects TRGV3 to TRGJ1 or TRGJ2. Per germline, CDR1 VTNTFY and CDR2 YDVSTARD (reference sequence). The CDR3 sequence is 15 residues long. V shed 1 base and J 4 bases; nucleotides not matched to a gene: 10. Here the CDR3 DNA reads TGTGCCACCTGGGACAGCAAATATAGCTATTATAAGAAACTCTTT. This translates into CATWDSKYSYYKKLF.

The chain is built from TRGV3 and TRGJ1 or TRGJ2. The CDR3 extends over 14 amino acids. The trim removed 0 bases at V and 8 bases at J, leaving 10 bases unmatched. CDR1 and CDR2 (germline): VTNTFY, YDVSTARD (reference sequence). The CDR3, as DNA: TGTGCCACCTGGGACAGGCTTCGAGTGGATAAGAAACTCTTT. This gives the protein CATWDRLRVDKKLF.

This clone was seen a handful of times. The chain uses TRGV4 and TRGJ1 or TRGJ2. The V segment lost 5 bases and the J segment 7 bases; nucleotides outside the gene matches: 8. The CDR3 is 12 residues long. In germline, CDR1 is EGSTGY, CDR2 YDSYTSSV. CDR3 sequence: CATWARRYKKLF. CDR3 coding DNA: TGTGCCACCTGGGCCCGAAGGTATAAGAAACTCTTT.

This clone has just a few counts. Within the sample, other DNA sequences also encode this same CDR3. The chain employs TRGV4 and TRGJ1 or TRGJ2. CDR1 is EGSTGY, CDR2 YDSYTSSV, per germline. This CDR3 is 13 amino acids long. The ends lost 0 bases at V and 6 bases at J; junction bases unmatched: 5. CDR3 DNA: TGTGCCACCTGGGATGGGAGGGGTTATAAGAAACTCTTT. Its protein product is CATWDGRGYKKLF.

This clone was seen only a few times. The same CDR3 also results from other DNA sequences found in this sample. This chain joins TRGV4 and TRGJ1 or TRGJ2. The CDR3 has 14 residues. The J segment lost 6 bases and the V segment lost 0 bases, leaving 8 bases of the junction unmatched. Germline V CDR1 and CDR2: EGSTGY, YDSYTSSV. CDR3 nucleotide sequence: TGTGCCACCTGGGATGGGCCGAGTCGTTATAAGAAACTCTTT. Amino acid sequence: CATWDGPSRYKKLF.

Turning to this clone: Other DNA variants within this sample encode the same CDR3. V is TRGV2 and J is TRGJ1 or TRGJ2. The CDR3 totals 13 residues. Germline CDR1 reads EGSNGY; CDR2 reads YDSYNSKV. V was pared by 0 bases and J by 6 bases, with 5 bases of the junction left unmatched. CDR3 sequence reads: CATWDGLRYKKLF. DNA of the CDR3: TGTGCCACCTGGGACGGGCTTCGTTATAAGAAACTCTTT.

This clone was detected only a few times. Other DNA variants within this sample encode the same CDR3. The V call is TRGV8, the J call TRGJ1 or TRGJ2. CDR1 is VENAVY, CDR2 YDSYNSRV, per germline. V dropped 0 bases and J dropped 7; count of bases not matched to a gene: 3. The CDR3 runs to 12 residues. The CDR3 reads CATWDRRYKKLF. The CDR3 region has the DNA TGTGCCACCTGGGATAGGAGATATAAGAAACTCTTT.

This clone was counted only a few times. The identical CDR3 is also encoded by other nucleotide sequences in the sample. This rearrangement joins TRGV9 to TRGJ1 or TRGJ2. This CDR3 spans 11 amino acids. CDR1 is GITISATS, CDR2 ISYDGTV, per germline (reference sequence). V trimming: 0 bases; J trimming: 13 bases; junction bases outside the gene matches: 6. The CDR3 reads CALWEVLGKLF. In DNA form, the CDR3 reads TGTGCCTTGTGGGAGGTGCTTGGCAAACTCTTT.

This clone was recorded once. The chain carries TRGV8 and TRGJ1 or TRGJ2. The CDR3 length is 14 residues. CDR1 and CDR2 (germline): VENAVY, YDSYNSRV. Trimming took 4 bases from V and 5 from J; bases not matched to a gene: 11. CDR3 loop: CATWDGTLDYKKLF. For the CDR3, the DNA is TGTGCCACCTGGGACGGCACGCTCGATTATAAGAAACTCTTT.

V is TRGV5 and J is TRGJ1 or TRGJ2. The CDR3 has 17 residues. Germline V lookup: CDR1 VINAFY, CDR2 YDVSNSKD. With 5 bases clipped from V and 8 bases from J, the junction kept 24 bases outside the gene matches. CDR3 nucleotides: TGTGCCACCTGGGTCCCCTCAGAGGGCTGGCCCCCGAATAAGAAACTCTTT. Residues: CATWVPSEGWPPNKKLF.

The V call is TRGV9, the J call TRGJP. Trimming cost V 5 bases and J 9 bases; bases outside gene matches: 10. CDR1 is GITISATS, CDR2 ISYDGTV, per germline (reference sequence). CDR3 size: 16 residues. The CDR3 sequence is CALWGLIGLGKKIKVF. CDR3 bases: TGTGCCTTGTGGGGTCTCATCGGGTTGGGCAAAAAAATCAAGGTATTT.

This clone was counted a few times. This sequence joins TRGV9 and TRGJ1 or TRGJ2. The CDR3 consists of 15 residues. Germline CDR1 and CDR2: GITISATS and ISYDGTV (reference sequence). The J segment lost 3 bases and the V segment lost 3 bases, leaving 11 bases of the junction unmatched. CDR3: CALWETGAPYYKKLF. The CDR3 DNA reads TGTGCCTTGTGGGAGACGGGGGCCCCTTATTATAAGAAACTCTTT.